This T cell receptor beta chain originates from a study of OX40 agonist ivuxolimab in advanced cancers. Sequencing used immunoSEQ multiplex PCR; TCRdb keeps in-frame clones, though not all of them. The profile shows around 69,000 clones, about 86% of them singletons. The V gene's germline CDR1 is KGHSH and CDR2 LQKENI. The CDR3 runs 17 residues. V lost 3 bases, J lost 5 bases, and 15 bases stayed unmatched. The source is an adult with an advanced solid tumor such as melanoma, head and neck, liver or kidney cancer. Specimen: CD4+ or CD8+ T cells sorted from blood, collected in a trial of the OX40 agonist ivuxolimab. The rearrangement uses TRBV18 and TRBJ2-5, with 7 bases aligning to TRBD1. This CDR3 is CASSPFYRGEEVETQYF. The CDR3 DNA reads TGTGCCAGCTCACCCTTTTACAGGGGCGAGGAGGTGGAGACCCAGTACTTC. Combining the CDR3 with reference TRBV18 and TRBJ2-5 gives the whole variable domain NAGVMQNPRHLVRRRGQEARLRCSPMKGHSHVYWYRQLPEEGLKFMVYLQKENIIDESGMPKERFSAEFPKEGPSILRIQQVVRGDSAAYFCASSPFYRGEEVETQYFGPGTRLLVL.